A selection of T cell receptor beta chains follows, all from one sample in a study of Graves' ophthalmopathy and Graves' hyperthyroidism. Each CDR3 protein is one row after TCRdb ran MiXCR on the multiplex PCR reads. Of 400,000 or so distinct CDR3 sequences detected, roughly 15% appear once; the ten largest clones hold about 7.3%. Source material: peripheral blood. Every receptor here comes from a woman between 18 and 29 years old with stable Graves' hyperthyroidism. Each CDR3 is given with its conserved first and last residue. A D gene is named only where the DNA matches it firmly. Size is stated for part of the rows, as once, few or many counts, or as a class when the clone is expanded.

clone_size,j_call,cdr3_length,d_call,v_call,cdr3_aa,cdr3_nt
NA,TRBJ2-2,14,NA,TRBV7-6,CASSSSVLTGELFF,TGTGCCAGCAGCTCGTCCGTCTTAACAGGGGAGCTGTTTTTT
many,TRBJ2-7,16,TRBD2,TRBV20-1,CSAQGLAGRNSYEQYF,TGCAGTGCTCAAGGACTAGCGGGGCGAAATTCCTACGAGCAGTACTTC
many,TRBJ1-5,15,NA,TRBV19,CASSPPSPGNQPQHF,TGTGCCAGTAGCCCCCCTAGTCCGGGGAATCAGCCCCAGCATTTT
many,TRBJ1-2,13,NA,TRBV15,CATSGIGSNGYTF,TGTGCCACCAGCGGAATAGGGTCCAATGGCTACACCTTC
few,TRBJ2-7,13,NA,TRBV20-1,CSARVGEVDEQYF,TGCAGTGCTAGAGTCGGGGAGGTAGACGAGCAGTACTTC
many,TRBJ2-7,14,TRBD1,TRBV12-3/TRBV12-4,CASSPISGGYEQYF,TGTGCCAGCAGTCCTATCTCAGGGGGCTACGAGCAGTACTTC
many,TRBJ1-5,15,NA,TRBV6-2/TRBV6-3,CATRPPPGVRQPQHF,TGTGCCACGAGGCCCCCCCCAGGGGTACGTCAGCCCCAGCATTTT
few,TRBJ1-2,14,NA,TRBV3-1,CASSQPGAGYGYTF,TGTGCCAGCAGCCAACCAGGGGCAGGGTATGGCTACACCTTC
many,TRBJ1-1,15,TRBD1,TRBV20-1,CSASRQGAMNTEAFF,TGCAGTGCCTCACGACAGGGGGCAATGAACACTGAAGCTTTCTTT
many,TRBJ1-2,16,NA,TRBV7-2,CASSLALGGANYGYTF,TGTGCCAGCAGCTTAGCGTTAGGGGGAGCTAACTATGGCTACACCTTC
many,TRBJ1-5,14,NA,TRBV9,CASSVARSNQPQHF,TGTGCCAGCAGCGTCGCTCGAAGCAATCAGCCCCAGCATTTT
once,TRBJ1-1,13,NA,TRBV30,CAWTRGLRTEAFF,TGTGCCTGGACCCGGGGACTTCGCACTGAAGCTTTCTTT
NA,TRBJ2-4,11,NA,TRBV7-2,CASSQAGIQYF,TGTGCCAGCAGCCAGGCAGGCATTCAGTACTTC
few,TRBJ1-1,13,NA,TRBV27,CASSLFLAGEAFF,TGTGCCAGCAGTTTATTTCTCGCAGGTGAAGCTTTCTTT
many,TRBJ2-7,13,TRBD1,TRBV24-1,CATSDSGGLEQYF,TGTGCCACCAGTGACTCAGGGGGCCTCGAGCAGTACTTC
many,TRBJ1-5,14,NA,TRBV6-1,CASSVQGSFQPQHF,TGTGCCAGCAGTGTCCAGGGTTCCTTTCAGCCCCAGCATTTT
NA,TRBJ1-1,14,NA,TRBV6-1,CASSVTKGGTEAFF,TGTGCCAGCAGTGTTACTAAGGGGGGCACTGAAGCTTTCTTT
many,TRBJ2-5,15,NA,TRBV12-3/TRBV12-4,CASSRSDSWRETQYF,TGTGCCAGCAGTCGATCGGACAGTTGGAGAGAGACCCAGTACTTC
many,TRBJ1-5,13,NA,TRBV2,CASTERVGQPQHF,TGTGCCAGCACGGAACGGGTAGGGCAGCCCCAGCATTTT
once,TRBJ2-7,12,NA,TRBV12-3/TRBV12-4,CARGSGLGEQYF,TGTGCCAGAGGGTCCGGGTTAGGCGAGCAGTACTTC
many,TRBJ1-1,13,NA,TRBV20-1,CSARQGLGTEAFF,TGCAGTGCTAGACAGGGGCTGGGTACTGAAGCTTTCTTT
few,TRBJ2-7,14,NA,TRBV4-1,CASSQLGIVGEQYF,TGCGCCAGCAGCCAGTTGGGGATAGTGGGGGAGCAGTACTTC
many,TRBJ1-3,14,NA,TRBV12-3/TRBV12-4,CASSTRGSGNTIYF,TGTGCCAGCAGTACTCGGGGCTCTGGAAACACCATATATTTT
many,TRBJ1-2,12,NA,TRBV9,CASSVTTGGYTF,TGTGCCAGCAGCGTAACCACAGGGGGCTACACCTTC
many,TRBJ2-7,20,TRBD1,TRBV2,CASSEAGGTGVLGVAYEQYF,TGTGCCAGCAGTGAAGCCGGGGGGACAGGGGTTCTGGGTGTGGCCTACGAGCAGTACTTC
NA,TRBJ2-4,15,NA,TRBV13,CASSNGQLAKNIQYF,TGTGCCAGCAGCAATGGACAGCTAGCCAAAAACATTCAGTACTTC
NA,TRBJ1-2,14,TRBD1,TRBV7-2,CASSLVGTGYGYTF,TGTGCCAGCAGCTTAGTAGGGACAGGGTATGGCTACACCTTC